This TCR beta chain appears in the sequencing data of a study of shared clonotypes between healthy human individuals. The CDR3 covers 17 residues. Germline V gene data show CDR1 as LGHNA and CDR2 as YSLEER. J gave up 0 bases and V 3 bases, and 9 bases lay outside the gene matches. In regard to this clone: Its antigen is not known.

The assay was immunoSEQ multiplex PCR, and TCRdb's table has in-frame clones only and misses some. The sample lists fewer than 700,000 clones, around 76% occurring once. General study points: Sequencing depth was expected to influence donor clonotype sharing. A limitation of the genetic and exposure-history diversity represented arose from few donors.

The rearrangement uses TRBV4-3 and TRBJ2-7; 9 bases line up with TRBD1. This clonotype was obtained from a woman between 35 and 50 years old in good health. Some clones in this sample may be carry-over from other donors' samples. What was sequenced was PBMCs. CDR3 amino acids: CASSHVAGTGSSYEQYF. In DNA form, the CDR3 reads TGCGCCAGCAGCCACGTCGCCGGGACAGGGAGCTCCTACGAGCAGTACTTC.